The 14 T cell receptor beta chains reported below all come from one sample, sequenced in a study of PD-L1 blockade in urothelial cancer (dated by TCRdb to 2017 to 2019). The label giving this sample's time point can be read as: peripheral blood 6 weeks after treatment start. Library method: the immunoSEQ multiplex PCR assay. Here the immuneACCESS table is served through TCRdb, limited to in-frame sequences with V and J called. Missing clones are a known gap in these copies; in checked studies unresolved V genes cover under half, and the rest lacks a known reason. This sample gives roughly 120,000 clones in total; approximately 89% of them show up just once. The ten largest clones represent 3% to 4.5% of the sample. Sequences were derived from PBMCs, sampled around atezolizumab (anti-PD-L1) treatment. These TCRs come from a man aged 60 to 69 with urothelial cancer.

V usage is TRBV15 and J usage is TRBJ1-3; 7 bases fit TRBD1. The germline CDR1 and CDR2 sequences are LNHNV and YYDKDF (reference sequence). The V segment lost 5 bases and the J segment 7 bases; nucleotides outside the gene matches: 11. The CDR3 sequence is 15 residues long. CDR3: CATSDTGARRNTIYF. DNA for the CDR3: TGTGCCACCAGCGACACAGGGGCACGGCGTAACACCATATATTTT.

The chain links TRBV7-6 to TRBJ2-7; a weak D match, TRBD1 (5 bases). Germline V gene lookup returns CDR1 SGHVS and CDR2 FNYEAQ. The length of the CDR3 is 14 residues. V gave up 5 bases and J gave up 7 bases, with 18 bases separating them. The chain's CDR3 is CASSRSRGREEQYF. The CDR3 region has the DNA TGTGCCAGCAGCCGTTCTAGGGGAAGAGAGGAGCAGTACTTC.

The CDR3 DNA reads as TGTGCCAGCAGTATGACAGGGAGGTATGGCTACACCTTC. Its translation is CASSMTGRYGYTF. The rearrangement links TRBV6-5 to TRBJ1-2, with 7 bases aligning to TRBD1. V was clipped by 5 bases and J by 5 bases; unmatched bases: 5. This CDR3 has 13 residues. Germline lookup yields CDR1 MNHEY and CDR2 SVGAGI.

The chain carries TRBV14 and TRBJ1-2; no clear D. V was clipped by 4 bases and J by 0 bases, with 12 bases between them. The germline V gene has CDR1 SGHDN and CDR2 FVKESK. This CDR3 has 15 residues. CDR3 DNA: TGTGCCAGCAGCCCCCGAGGATATCCTAACTATGGCTACACCTTC. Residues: CASSPRGYPNYGYTF.

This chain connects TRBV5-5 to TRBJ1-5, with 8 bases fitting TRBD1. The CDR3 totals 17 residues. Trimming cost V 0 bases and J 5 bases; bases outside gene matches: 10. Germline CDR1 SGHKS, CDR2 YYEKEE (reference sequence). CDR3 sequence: CASSLGAGQGADQPQHF. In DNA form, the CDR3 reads TGTGCCAGCAGCTTGGGGGCGGGGCAGGGGGCAGATCAGCCCCAGCATTTT.

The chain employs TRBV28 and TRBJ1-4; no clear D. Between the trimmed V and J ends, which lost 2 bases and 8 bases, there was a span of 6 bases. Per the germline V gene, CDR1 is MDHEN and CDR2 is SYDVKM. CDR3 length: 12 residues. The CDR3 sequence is CASSLNGEKLFF. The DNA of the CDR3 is TGTGCCAGCAGTTTAAACGGGGAAAAACTGTTTTTT.

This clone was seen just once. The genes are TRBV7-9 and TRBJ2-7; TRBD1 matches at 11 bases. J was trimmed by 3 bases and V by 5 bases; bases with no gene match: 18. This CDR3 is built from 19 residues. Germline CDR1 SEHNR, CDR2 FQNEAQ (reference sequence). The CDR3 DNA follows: TGTGCCAGCAGCAAAGCTCGGGGCGAGGACAGGGGGCGAAGCTACGAGCAGTACTTC. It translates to CASSKARGEDRGRSYEQYF.

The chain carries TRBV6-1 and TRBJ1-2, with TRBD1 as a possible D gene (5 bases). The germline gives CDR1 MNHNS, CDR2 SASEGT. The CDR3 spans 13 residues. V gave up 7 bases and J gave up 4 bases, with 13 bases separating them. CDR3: CASIVREGYGYTF. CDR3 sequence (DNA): TGTGCCAGCATAGTCAGGGAGGGCTATGGCTACACCTTC.

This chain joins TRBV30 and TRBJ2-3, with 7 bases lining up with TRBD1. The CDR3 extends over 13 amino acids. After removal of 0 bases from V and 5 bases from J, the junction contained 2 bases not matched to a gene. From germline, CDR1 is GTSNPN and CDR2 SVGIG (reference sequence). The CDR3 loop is CAWSVQGVDTQYF. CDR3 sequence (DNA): TGTGCCTGGAGTGTGCAGGGGGTAGATACGCAGTATTTT.

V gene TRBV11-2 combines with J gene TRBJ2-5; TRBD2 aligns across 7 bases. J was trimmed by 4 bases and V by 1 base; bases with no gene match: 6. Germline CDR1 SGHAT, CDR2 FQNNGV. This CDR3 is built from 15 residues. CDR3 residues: CASSLGLAYGETQYF. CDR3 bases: TGTGCCAGCAGCTTAGGACTAGCCTATGGAGAGACCCAGTACTTC.

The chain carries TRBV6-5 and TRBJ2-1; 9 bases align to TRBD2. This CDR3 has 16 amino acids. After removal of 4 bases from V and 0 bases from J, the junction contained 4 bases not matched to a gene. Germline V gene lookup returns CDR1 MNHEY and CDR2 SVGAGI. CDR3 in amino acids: CASSSGLANSYNEQFF. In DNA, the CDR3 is TGTGCCAGCAGTTCAGGACTAGCGAACTCCTACAATGAGCAGTTCTTC.

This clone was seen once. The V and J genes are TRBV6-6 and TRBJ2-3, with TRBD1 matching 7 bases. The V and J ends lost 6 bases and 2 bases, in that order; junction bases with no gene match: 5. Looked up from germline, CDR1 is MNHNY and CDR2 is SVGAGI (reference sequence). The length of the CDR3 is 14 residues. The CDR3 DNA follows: TGTGCCAGCAGATCGACAGGGCTCACAGATACGCAGTATTTT. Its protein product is CASRSTGLTDTQYF.

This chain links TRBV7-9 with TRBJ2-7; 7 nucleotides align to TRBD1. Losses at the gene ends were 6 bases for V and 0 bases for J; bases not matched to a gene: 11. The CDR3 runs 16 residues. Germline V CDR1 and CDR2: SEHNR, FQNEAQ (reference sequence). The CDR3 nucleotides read TGTGCCAGCAGTCCCTTGGGCAGGGGGATCTCCTACGAGCAGTACTTC. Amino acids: CASSPLGRGISYEQYF.

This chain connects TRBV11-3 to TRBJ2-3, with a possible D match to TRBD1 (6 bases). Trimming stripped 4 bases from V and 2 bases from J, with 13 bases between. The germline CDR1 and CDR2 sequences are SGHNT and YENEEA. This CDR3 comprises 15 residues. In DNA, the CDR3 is TGTGCCAGCAGCTCCCGGGACAACCCCACAGATACGCAGTATTTT. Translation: CASSSRDNPTDTQYF.